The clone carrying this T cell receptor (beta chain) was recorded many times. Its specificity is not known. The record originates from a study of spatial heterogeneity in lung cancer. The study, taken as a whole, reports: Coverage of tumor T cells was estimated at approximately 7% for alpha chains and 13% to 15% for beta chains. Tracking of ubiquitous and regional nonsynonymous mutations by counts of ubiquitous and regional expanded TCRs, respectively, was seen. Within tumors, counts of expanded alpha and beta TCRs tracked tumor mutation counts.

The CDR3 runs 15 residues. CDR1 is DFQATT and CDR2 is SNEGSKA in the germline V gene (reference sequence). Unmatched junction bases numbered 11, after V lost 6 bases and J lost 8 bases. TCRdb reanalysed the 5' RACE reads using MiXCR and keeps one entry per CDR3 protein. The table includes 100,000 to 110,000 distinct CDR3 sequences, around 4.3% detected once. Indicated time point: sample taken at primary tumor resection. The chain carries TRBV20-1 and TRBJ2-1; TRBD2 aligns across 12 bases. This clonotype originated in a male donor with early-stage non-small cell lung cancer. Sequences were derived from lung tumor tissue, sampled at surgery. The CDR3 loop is CSAARLAGEGDEQFF. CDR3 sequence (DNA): TGCAGTGCAGCCCGACTAGCGGGAGAGGGGGATGAGCAGTTCTTC.